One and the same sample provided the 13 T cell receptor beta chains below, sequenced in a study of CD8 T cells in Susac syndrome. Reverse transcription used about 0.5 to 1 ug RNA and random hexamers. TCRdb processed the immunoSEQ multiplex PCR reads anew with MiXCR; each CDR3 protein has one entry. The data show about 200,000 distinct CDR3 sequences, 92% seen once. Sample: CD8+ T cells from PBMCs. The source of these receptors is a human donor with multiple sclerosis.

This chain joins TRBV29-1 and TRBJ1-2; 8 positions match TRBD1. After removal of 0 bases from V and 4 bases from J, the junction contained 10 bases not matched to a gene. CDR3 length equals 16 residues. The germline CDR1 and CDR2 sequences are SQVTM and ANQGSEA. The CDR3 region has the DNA TGCAGCGTTGAAGATCCATCGACAGGGGCCATCTATGGCTACACCTTC. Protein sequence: CSVEDPSTGAIYGYTF.

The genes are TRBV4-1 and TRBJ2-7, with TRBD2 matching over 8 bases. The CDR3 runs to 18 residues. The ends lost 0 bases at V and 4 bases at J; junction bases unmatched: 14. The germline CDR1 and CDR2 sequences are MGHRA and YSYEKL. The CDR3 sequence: CASSQEGAGLAGGYEQYF. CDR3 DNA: TGCGCCAGCAGCCAAGAAGGGGCGGGGCTAGCGGGTGGATACGAGCAGTACTTC.

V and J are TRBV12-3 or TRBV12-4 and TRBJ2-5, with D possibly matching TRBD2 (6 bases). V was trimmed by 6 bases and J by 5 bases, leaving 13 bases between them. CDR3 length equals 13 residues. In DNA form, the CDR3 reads TGTGCCAGCAGCTTGCGGAGGGATGAGACCCAGTACTTC. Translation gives CASSLRRDETQYF.

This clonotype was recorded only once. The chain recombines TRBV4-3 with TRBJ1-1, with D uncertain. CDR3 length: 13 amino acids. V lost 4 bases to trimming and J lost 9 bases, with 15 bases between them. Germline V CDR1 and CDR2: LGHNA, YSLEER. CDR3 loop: CASSPTAGSQAFF. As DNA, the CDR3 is TGCGCCAGCAGCCCCACGGCGGGCTCACAAGCTTTCTTT.

CDR3 region: CASSPGEGYMNTEAFF. The CDR3 DNA sequence: TGTGCCAGCAGCCCCGGAGAGGGTTACATGAACACTGAAGCTTTCTTT. The chain recombines TRBV5-4 with TRBJ1-1; D is ambiguous. Trimming pared 4 bases from V and 0 bases from J, leaving 16 bases between. There are 16 residues in the CDR3. CDR1 and CDR2 from the germline V gene are SGHNT and YYREEE (reference sequence). The whole variable domain, filled in from reference TRBV5-4 and TRBJ1-1, reads ETGVTQSPTHLIKTRGQQVTLRCSSQSGHNTVSWYQQALGQGPQFIFQYYREEENGRGNFPPRFSGLQFPNYSSELNVNALELDDSALYLCASSPGEGYMNTEAFFGQGTRLTVV.

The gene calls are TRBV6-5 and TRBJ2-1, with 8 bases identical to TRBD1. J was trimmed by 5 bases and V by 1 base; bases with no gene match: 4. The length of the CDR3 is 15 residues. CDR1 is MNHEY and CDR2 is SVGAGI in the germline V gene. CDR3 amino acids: CASSYWTGRNNEQFF. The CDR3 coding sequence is TGTGCCAGCAGTTACTGGACAGGGCGCAACAATGAGCAGTTCTTC.

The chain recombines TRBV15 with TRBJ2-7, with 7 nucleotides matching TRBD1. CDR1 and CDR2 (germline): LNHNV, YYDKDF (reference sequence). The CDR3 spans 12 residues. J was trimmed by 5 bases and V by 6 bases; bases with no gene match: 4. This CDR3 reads CATRGDRDEQYF. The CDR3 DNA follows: TGTGCCACCAGGGGGGACAGAGACGAGCAGTACTTC. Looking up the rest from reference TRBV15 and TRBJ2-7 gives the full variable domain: DAMVIQNPRYQVTQFGKPVTLSCSQTLNHNVMYWYQQKSSQAPKLLFHYYDKDFNNEADTPDNFQSRRPNTSFCFLDIRSPGLGDTAMYLCATRGDRDEQYFGPGTRLTVT.

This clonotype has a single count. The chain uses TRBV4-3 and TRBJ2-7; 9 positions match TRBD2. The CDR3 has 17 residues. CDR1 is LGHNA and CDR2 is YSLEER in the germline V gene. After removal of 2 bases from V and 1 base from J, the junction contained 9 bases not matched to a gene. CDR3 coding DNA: TGCGCCAGCAGCCAAACCCCCGAGACTAGCGGATCCTACGAGCAGTACTTC. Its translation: CASSQTPETSGSYEQYF.

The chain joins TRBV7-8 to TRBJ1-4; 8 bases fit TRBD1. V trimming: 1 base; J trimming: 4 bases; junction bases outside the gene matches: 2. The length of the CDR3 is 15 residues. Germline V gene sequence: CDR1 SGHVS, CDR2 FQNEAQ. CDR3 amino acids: CASSLETGVNEKLFF. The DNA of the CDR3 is TGTGCCAGCAGCTTAGAGACAGGGGTTAATGAAAAACTGTTTTTT.

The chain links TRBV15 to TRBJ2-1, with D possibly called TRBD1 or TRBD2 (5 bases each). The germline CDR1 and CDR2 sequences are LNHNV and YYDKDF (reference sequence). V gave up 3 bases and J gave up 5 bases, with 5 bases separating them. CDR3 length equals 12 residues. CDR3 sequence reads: CATSRGHNEQFF. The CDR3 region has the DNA TGTGCCACCAGCAGGGGACACAATGAGCAGTTCTTC.

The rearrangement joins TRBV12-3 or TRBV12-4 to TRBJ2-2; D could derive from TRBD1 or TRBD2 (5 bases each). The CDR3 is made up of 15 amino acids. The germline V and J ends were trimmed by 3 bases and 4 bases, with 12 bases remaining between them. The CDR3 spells CASSFGAGITGELFF. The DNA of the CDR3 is TGTGCCAGCAGTTTCGGGGCAGGGATCACCGGGGAGCTGTTTTTT.

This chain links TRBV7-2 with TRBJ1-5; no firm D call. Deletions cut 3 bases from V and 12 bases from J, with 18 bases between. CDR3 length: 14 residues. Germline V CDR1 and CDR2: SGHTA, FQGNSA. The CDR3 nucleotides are TGTGCCAGCAGCTTGCCCCGGGGTCGGGCGGTCCAGCATTTT. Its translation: CASSLPRGRAVQHF. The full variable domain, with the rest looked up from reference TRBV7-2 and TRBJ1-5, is GAGVSQSPSNKVTEKGKDVELRCDPISGHTALYWYRQSLGQGLEFLIYFQGNSAPDKSGLPSDRFSAERTGGSVSTLTIQRTQQEDSAVYLCASSLPRGRAVQHFGDGTRLSIL.

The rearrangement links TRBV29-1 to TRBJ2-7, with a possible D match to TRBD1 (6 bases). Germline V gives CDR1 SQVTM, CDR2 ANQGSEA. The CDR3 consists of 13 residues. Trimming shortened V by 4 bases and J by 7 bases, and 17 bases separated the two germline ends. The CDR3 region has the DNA TGCAGCGTTGGGGGCATTAGGGGGTTGGAGCAGTACTTC. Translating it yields CSVGGIRGLEQYF.